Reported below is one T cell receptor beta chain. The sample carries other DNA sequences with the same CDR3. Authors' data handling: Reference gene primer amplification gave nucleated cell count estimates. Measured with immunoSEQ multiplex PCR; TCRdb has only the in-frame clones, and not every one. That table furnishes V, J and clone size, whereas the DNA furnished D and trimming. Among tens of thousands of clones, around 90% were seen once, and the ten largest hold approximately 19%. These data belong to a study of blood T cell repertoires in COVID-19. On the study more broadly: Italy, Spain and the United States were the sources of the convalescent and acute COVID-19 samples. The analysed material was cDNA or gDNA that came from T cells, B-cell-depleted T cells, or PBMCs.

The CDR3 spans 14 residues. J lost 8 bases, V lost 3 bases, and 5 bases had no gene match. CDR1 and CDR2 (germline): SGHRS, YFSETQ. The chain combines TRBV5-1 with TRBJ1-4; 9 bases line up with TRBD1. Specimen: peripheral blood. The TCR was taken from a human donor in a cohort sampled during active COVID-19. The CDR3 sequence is CASSSGQGGEKLFF. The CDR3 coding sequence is TGCGCCAGCAGCTCGGGACAGGGTGGCGAAAAACTGTTTTTT.